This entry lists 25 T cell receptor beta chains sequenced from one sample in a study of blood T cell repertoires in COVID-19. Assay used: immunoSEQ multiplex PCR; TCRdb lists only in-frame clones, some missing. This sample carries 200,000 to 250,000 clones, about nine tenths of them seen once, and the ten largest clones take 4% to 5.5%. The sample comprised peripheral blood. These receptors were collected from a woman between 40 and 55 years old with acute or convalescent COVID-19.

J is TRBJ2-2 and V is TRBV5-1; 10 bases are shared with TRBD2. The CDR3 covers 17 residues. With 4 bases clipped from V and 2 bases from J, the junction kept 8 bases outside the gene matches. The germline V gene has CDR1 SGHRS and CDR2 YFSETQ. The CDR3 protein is CASSVPGLASNTGELFF. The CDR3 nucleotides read TGCGCCAGCAGCGTCCCGGGACTAGCGAGTAACACCGGGGAGCTGTTTTTT.

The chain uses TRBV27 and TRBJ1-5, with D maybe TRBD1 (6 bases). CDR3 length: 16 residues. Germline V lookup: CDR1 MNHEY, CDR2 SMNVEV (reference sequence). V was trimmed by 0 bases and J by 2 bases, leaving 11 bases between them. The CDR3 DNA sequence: TGTGCCAGCAGTTTATCGGGGGGGGCAGGCAATCAGCCCCAGCATTTT. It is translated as CASSLSGGAGNQPQHF.

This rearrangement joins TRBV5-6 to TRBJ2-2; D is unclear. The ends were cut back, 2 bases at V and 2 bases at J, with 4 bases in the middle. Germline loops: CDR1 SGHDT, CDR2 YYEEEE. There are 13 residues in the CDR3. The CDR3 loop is CASSLLNTGELFF. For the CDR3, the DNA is TGTGCCAGCAGCTTACTAAACACCGGGGAGCTGTTTTTT. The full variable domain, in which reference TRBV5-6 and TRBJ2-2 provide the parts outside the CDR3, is DAGVTQSPTHLIKTRGQQVTLRCSPKSGHDTVSWYQQALGQGPQFIFQYYEEEERQRGNFPDRFSGHQFPNYSSELNVNALLLGDSALYLCASSLLNTGELFFGEGSRLTVL.

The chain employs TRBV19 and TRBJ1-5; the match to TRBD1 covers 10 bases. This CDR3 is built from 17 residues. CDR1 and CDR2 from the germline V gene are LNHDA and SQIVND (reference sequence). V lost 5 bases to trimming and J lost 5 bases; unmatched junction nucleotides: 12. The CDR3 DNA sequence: TGTGCCAGTAGTCGGGACAGGGGATCAGTTTCCTATCAGCCCCAGCATTTT. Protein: CASSRDRGSVSYQPQHF.

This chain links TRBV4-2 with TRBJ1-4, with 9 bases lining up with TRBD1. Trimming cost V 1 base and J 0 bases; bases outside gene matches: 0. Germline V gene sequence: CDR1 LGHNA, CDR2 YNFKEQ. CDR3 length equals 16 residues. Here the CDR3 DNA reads TGTGCCAGCAGCCAAGGGACAGGGGCAACTAATGAAAAACTGTTTTTT. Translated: CASSQGTGATNEKLFF.

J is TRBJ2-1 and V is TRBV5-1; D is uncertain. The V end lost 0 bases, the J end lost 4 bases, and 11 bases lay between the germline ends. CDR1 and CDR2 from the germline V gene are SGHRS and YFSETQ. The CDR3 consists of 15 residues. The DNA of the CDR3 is TGCGCCAGCAGCTTGGACCTAGATTTTTACAATGAGCAGTTCTTC. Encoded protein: CASSLDLDFYNEQFF.

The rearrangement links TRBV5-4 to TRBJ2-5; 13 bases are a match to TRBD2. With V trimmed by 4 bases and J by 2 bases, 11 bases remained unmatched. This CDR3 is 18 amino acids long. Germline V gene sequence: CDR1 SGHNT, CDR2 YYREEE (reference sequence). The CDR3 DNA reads TGTGCCAGCAGCCCCCCGGGACTAGCGGGGAGAGTGCAAGAGACCCAGTACTTC. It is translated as CASSPPGLAGRVQETQYF.

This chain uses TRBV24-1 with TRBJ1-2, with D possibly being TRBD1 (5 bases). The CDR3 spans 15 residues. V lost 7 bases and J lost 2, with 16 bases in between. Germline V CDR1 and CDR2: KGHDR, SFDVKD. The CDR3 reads CATRGPEGENYGYTF. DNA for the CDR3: TGTGCCACCAGGGGACCGGAGGGCGAGAACTATGGCTACACCTTC.

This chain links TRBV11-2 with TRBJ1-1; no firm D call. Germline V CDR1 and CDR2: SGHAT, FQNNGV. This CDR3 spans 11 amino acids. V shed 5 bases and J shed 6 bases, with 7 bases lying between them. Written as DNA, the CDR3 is TGTGCCAGCAGCCCCGGGGCTGAAGCTTTCTTT. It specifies CASSPGAEAFF.

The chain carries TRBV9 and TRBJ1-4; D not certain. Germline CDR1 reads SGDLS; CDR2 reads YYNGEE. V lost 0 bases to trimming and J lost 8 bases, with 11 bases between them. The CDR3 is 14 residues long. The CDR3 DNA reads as TGTGCCAGCAGCGTAGGAGGGCTCAACGAAAAACTGTTTTTT. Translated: CASSVGGLNEKLFF.

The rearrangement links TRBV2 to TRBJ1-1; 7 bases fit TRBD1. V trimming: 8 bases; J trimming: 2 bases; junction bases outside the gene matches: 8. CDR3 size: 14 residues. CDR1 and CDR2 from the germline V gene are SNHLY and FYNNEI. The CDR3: CASLPGTANTEAFF. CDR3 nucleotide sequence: TGTGCCAGCCTCCCCGGGACAGCTAACACTGAAGCTTTCTTT. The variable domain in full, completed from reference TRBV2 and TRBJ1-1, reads EPEVTQTPSHQVTQMGQEVILRCVPISNHLYFYWYRQILGQKVEFLVSFYNNEISEKSEIFDDQFSVERPDGSNFTLKIRSTKLEDSAMYFCASLPGTANTEAFFGQGTRLTVV.

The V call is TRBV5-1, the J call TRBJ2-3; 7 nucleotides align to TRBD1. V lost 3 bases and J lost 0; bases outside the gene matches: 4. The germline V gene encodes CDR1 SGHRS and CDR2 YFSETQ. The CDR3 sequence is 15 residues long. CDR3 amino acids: CASSSRQGSTDTQYF. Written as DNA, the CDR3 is TGCGCCAGCAGCTCAAGACAGGGAAGCACAGATACGCAGTATTTT.

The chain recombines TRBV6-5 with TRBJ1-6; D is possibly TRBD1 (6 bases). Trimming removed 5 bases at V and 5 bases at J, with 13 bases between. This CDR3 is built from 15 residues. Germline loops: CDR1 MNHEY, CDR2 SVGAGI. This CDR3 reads CASSLRDINNSPLHF. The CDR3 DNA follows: TGTGCCAGCAGTCTCCGGGACATAAATAATTCACCCCTCCACTTT.

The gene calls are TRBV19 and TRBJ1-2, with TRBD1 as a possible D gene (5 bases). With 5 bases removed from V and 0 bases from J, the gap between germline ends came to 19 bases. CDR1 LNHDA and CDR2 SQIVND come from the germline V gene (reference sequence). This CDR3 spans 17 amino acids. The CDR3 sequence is CASSPTWGGYANYGYTF. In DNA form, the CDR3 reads TGTGCCAGTAGTCCGACCTGGGGCGGATACGCTAACTATGGCTACACCTTC.

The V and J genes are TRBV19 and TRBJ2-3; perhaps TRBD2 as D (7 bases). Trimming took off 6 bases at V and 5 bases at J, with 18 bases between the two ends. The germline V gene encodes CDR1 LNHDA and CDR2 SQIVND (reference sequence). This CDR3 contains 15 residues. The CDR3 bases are TGTGCCAGTAGCGAACTTGGGGGGGCGCAAGATACGCAGTATTTT. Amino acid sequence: CASSELGGAQDTQYF. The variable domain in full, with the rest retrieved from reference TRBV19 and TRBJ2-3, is DGGITQSPKYLFRKEGQNVTLSCEQNLNHDAMYWYRQDPGQGLRLIYYSQIVNDFQKGDIAEGYSVSREKKESFPLTVTSAQKNPTAFYLCASSELGGAQDTQYFGPGTRLTVL.

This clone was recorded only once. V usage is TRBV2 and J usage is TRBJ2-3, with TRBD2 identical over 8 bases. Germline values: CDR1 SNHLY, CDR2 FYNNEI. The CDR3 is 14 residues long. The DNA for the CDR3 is TGTGCTGGTGGAAAAGCGGGGGGCACAGATACGCAGTATTTT. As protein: CAGGKAGGTDTQYF.

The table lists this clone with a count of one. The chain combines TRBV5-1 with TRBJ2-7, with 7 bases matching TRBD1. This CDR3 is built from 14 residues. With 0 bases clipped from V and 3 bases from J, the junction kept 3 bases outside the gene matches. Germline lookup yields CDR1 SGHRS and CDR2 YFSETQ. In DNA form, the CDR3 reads TGCGCCAGCAGCTTGGGGGACAGTAGCTACGAGCAGTACGTC. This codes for CASSLGDSSYEQYV.

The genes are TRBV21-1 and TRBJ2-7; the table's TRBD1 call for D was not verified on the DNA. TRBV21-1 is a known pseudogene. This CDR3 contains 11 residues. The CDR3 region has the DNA TGTGCCAGCGACAGGGTTAGGGAGCAGTACGTC. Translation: CASDRVREQYV.

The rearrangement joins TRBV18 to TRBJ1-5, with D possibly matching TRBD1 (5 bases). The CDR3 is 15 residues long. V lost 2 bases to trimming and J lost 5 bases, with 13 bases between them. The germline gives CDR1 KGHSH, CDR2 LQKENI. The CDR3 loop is CASSPTGGGYQPQHF. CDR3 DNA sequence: TGTGCCAGCTCACCAACGGGGGGAGGGTATCAGCCCCAGCATTTT.

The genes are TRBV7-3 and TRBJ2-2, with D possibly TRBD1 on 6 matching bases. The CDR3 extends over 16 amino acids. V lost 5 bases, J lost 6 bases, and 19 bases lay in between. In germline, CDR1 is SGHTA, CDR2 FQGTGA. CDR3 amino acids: CASSPLRQGSAGELFF. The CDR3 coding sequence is TGTGCCAGCAGCCCATTGAGGCAGGGGAGCGCCGGGGAGCTGTTTTTT.

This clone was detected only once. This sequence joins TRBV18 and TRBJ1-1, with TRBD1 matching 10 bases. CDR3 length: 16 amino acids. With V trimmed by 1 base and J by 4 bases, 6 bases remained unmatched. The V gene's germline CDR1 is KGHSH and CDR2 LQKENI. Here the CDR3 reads CASSPRQGAGGTEAFF. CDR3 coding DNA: TGTGCCAGCTCACCACGACAGGGGGCAGGTGGCACTGAAGCTTTCTTT.

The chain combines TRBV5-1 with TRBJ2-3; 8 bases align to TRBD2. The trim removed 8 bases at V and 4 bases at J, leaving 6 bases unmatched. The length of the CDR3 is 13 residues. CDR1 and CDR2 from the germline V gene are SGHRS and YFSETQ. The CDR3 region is CASARGGADTQYF. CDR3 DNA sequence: TGCGCCAGTGCCCGGGGGGGTGCAGATACGCAGTATTTT.

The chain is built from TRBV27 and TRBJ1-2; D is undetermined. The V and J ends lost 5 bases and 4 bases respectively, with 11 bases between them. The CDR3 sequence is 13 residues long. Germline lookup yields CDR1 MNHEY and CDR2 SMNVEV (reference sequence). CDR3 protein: CASSRGLGYGYTF. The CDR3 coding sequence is TGTGCCAGCAGTCGAGGGCTCGGCTATGGCTACACCTTC.

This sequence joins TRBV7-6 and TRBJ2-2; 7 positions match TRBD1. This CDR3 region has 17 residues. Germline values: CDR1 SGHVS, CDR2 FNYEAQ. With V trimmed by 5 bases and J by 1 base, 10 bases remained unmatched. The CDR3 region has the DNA TGTGCCAGCAGCGCCGCCCCAGGACAGGAGAACACCGGGGAGCTGTTTTTT. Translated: CASSAAPGQENTGELFF. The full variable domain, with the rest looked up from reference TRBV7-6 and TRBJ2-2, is GAGVSQSPRYKVTKRGQDVALRCDPISGHVSLYWYRQALGQGPEFLTYFNYEAQQDKSGLPNDRFSAERPEGSISTLTIQRTEQRDSAMYRCASSAAPGQENTGELFFGEGSRLTVL.

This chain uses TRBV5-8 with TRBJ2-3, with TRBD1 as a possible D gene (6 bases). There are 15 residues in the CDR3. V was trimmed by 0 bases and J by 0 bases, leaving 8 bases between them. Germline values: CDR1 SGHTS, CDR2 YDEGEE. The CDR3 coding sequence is TGTGCCAGCAGCTTGGGACAGGAAAGCACAGATACGCAGTATTTT. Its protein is CASSLGQESTDTQYF.